This T cell receptor beta chain was identified in a study of shared clonotypes between healthy human individuals. Whole-study findings and limits: A generally larger estimated richness was seen in naive subsets than in memory subsets.

Notes on this clone: Its specificity is not known. In the same sample, other DNA sequences code for this CDR3.

The study drew all its donors from Caucasian adults living in Nashville, Tennessee. An even split of each subset's genomic DNA across several immunoSEQ plates was performed. Using immunoSEQ multiplex PCR, the repertoire was profiled, and TCRdb retains in-frame clones only, with some absent. This sample has about 1 million clones, with around 76% found just once. Germline CDR1 SGHRS, CDR2 YFSETQ. The CDR3 sequence is 13 residues long. V shed 0 bases and J shed 3 bases, with 6 bases lying between them. This TCR was recovered from a man aged 18 to 29 in good health. Specimen: memory CD4+ T cells sorted from blood. The sample's subset: CD45RA-negative fraction. The gene calls are TRBV5-1 and TRBJ1-2; D ambiguous. The CDR3 loop reads CASSLDSDYGYTF. Written as DNA, the CDR3 is TGCGCCAGCAGCTTGGATTCCGACTATGGCTACACCTTC.